This is a list of T cell receptor beta chains from one sample in a study of T-cell memory formation after mild COVID-19. MiXCR, applied by TCRdb to the 5' RACE reads, yields one record per CDR3 protein. This table holds 110,000 to 150,000 distinct CDR3 sequences, around 15% found once. What was sequenced was PBMCs or a T cell subset sorted from them (not recorded which). These receptors were obtained from an adult woman who had mild COVID-19 (a few samples of this study predate the infection). Cell type and time point are not known. Each CDR3 is given with its conserved first and last residue. The D gene is left open where the match is weak. The size of a clone is reported for some rows only, either as once, few or many, or as a class for expanded clones.

17	.	TRBV7-9	TRBJ2-6	.	CASSPYRDNSGANVLTF	TGTGCCAGCAGCCCCTACAGGGATAACTCTGGGGCCAACGTCCTGACTTTC
16	.	TRBV11-3	TRBJ2-3	.	CASSLGGGSNTDTQYF	TGTGCCAGCAGCTTAGGAGGAGGGAGTAACACAGATACGCAGTATTTT
16	few	TRBV4-1	TRBJ2-7	TRBD1	CASSQNPGQQHYEQYF	TGCGCCAGCAGCCAAAACCCGGGACAGCAGCACTACGAGCAGTACTTC
12	.	TRBV2	TRBJ2-1	TRBD1	CASTGGYNEQFF	TGTGCCAGTACAGGGGGCTACAATGAGCAGTTCTTC
11	few	TRBV7-8	TRBJ2-3	.	CASRSMDTQYF	TGTGCCAGCAGATCCATGGATACGCAGTATTTT
15	few	TRBV5-1	TRBJ1-5	TRBD1	CASRADRVKNQPQHF	TGCGCCAGCAGGGCTGACAGGGTAAAAAATCAGCCCCAGCATTTT
13	.	TRBV7-9	TRBJ2-2	.	CASSQPEVGELFF	TGTGCCAGCAGCCAGCCGGAGGTCGGGGAGCTGTTTTTT
15	.	TRBV21-1	TRBJ1-1	.	CASTGQQALNTEAFF	TGTGCCAGCACAGGACAGCAAGCTCTGAACACTGAAGCTTTCTTT
15	few	TRBV4-1	TRBJ2-7	.	CASSQIPGSTYEQYF	TGCGCCAGCAGCCAAATTCCGGGGTCCACCTACGAGCAGTACTTC
15	.	TRBV4-1	TRBJ2-7	.	CASSQEARVLDEQYF	TGCGCCAGCAGCCAAGAGGCCAGGGTCCTCGACGAGCAGTACTTC
13	many	TRBV6-6	TRBJ1-1	.	CASSDGQNTEAFF	TGTGCCAGCAGCGACGGACAGAACACTGAAGCTTTCTTT
14	few	TRBV6-5	TRBJ2-7	TRBD2	CASAPGGSLYEQYF	TGTGCCAGCGCTCCCGGGGGGAGCTTATACGAGCAGTACTTC
14	few	TRBV30	TRBJ1-2	.	CAWSPLGLSDGYTF	TGTGCCTGGAGTCCCCTGGGTCTCAGCGATGGCTACACCTTC
19	.	TRBV29-1	TRBJ2-6	.	CSVVLVMERGHSGANVLTF	TGCAGCGTTGTCTTGGTTATGGAAAGAGGACACTCTGGGGCCAACGTCCTGACTTTC
12	many	TRBV20-1	TRBJ2-1	.	CSASREYNEQFF	TGCAGTGCTAGTCGGGAGTACAATGAGCAGTTCTTC
12	.	TRBV7-2	TRBJ1-1	.	CASSLVGRSAFF	TGTGCCAGCAGCTTAGTCGGGAGGTCTGCTTTCTTT
13	few	TRBV19	TRBJ1-1	TRBD1	CASSMTGATEAFF	TGTGCCAGTAGTATGACAGGGGCCACTGAAGCTTTCTTT
13	.	TRBV12-3/TRBV12-4	TRBJ1-1	.	CASSLRGVSEAFF	TGTGCCAGCAGTTTACGAGGGGTTAGTGAAGCTTTCTTT
14	many	TRBV13	TRBJ2-5	.	CASSLVIRQETQYF	TGTGCCAGCAGCTTAGTCATCAGGCAAGAGACCCAGTACTTC
14	few	TRBV9	TRBJ2-1	.	CASGDAALYNEQFF	TGTGCCAGCGGCGACGCCGCCCTCTACAATGAGCAGTTCTTC
16	.	TRBV12-3/TRBV12-4	TRBJ2-2	.	CASRPDMGVSAGELFF	TGTGCCAGCAGGCCCGACATGGGTGTTTCGGCCGGGGAGCTGTTTTTT
13	.	TRBV29-1	TRBJ1-1	.	CSVEQGGRTEAFF	TGCAGCGTTGAACAGGGAGGTAGAACTGAAGCTTTCTTT
16	.	TRBV19	TRBJ2-7	TRBD1	CASSPKTGGADYEQYF	TGTGCCAGTAGTCCAAAGACAGGGGGCGCCGACTACGAGCAGTACTTC
13	.	TRBV29-1	TRBJ1-1	.	CSVDWGGPEEAFF	TGCAGCGTTGACTGGGGCGGGCCCGAGGAAGCTTTCTTT
10	.	TRBV29-1	TRBJ1-1	.	CSVGGTEAFF	TGCAGCGTTGGGGGCACTGAAGCTTTCTTT
14	.	TRBV29-1	TRBJ2-5	.	CSVDAGTAQETQYF	TGCAGCGTTGACGCTGGGACGGCCCAAGAGACCCAGTACTTC
15	few	TRBV6-2/TRBV6-3	TRBJ2-6	.	CASSYRVSGANVLTF	TGTGCCAGCAGTTACAGAGTCTCTGGGGCCAACGTCCTGACTTTC
12	many	TRBV7-6	TRBJ2-5	.	CASSLGWETQYF	TGTGCCAGCAGCTTAGGGTGGGAGACCCAGTACTTC
15	many	TRBV11-3	TRBJ2-1	TRBD2	CASSPELADYNEQFF	TGTGCCAGCAGCCCCGAGCTAGCGGATTACAATGAGCAGTTCTTC
15	.	TRBV12-3/TRBV12-4	TRBJ2-5	.	CASSLLNSRKETQYF	TGTGCCAGCAGCCTTCTCAACAGCCGGAAAGAGACCCAGTACTTC
13	few	TRBV18	TRBJ1-1	.	CASSPVGGSEAFF	TGTGCCAGCTCACCAGTAGGAGGGTCTGAAGCTTTCTTT
16	few	TRBV10-3	TRBJ2-5	.	CAISESGQGSKETQYF	TGTGCCATCAGTGAGTCAGGCCAGGGCAGTAAAGAGACCCAGTACTTC
14	few	TRBV20-1	TRBJ2-2	.	CSARPGRNTGELFF	TGCAGTGCTAGACCTGGACGGAACACCGGGGAGCTGTTTTTT
15	few	TRBV14	TRBJ2-5	.	CASSQRQGGRETQYF	TGTGCCAGCAGTCAACGACAGGGAGGGCGAGAGACCCAGTACTTC